This T cell receptor (beta chain) was sequenced in a study of blood T cell repertoires in COVID-19. Overall study: Italy, Spain and the United States were the sources of the convalescent and acute COVID-19 samples. PBMCs, B-cell-depleted T cells, or T cells were the source of the cDNA or gDNA that made up the material.

How the authors handled the data: Estimation of nucleated cell counts relied on the amplification of reference gene primers. Method: immunoSEQ multiplex PCR; TCRdb's copy keeps in-frame clones and lacks some. For V, J and clone size, that table is used; D and trimming come from the DNA. Among 54,000 or so clones listed, around 86% were seen once. The source material was peripheral blood. This TCR came from a woman older than 75 with acute or convalescent COVID-19.

CDR3 nucleotide sequence: TGTGCCAGCACCCTCGTCGAGGACAATGAGCAGTTCTTC. Translating it yields CASTLVEDNEQFF. The chain couples TRBV6-5 to TRBJ2-1; D is ambiguous. CDR3 length equals 13 residues. The germline CDR1 and CDR2 sequences are MNHEY and SVGAGI. V shed 7 bases and J shed 5 bases, with 12 bases lying between them.